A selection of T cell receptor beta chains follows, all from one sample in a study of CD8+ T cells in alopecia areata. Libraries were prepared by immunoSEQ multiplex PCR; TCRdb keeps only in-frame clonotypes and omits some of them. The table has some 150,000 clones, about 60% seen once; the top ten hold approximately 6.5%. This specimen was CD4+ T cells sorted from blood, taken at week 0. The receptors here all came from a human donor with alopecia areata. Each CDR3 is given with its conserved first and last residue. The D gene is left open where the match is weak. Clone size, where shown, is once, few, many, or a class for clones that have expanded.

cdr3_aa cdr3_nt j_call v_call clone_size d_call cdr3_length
CASSLDVGFGEQFF TGTGCCAGCAGCTTAGATGTCGGGTTTGGAGAGCAGTTCTTC TRBJ2-1 TRBV7-9 NA NA 14
CAWSVGPPRGSSYNEQFF TGTGCCTGGAGTGTTGGGCCTCCTCGGGGGAGCTCCTACAATGAGCAGTTCTTC TRBJ2-1 TRBV30 NA NA 18
CASSRQGENEQYF TGTGCCAGCAGTCGACAGGGGGAGAACGAGCAGTACTTC TRBJ2-7 TRBV25-1 NA TRBD1 13
CASSGFPDNTQYF TGTGCCAGCAGTGGGTTCCCTGATAATACGCAGTATTTT TRBJ2-3 TRBV6-1 NA NA 13
CAISESTGPQETQYF TGTGCCATCAGTGAGTCGACAGGCCCACAAGAGACCCAGTACTTC TRBJ2-5 TRBV10-3 NA NA 15
CASSIPLRRGSRADEKLFF TGTGCCAGTAGTATTCCCCTTCGAAGGGGGTCTCGTGCTGATGAAAAACTGTTTTTT TRBJ1-4 TRBV19 NA NA 19
CASSPGAMNTEAFF TGTGCCAGCAGCCCCGGGGCCATGAACACTGAAGCTTTCTTT TRBJ1-1 TRBV7-8 NA NA 14
CASTLLRGRGDSPLHF TGTGCCAGTACCCTACTTAGGGGCAGGGGTGATTCACCCCTCCACTTT TRBJ1-6 TRBV19 NA NA 16
CASSPKGPTEQFF TGTGCCAGCAGCCCCAAGGGGCCTACTGAGCAGTTCTTC TRBJ2-1 TRBV7-2 few NA 13
CATSVSGGAWTGELFF TGTGCCACCAGCGTTAGCGGGGGGGCATGGACCGGGGAGCTGTTTTTT TRBJ2-2 TRBV15 few TRBD2 16
CASSSEVGGTDTQYF TGTGCCAGCAGCTCAGAGGTTGGGGGCACAGATACGCAGTATTTT TRBJ2-3 TRBV7-9 NA NA 15
CATSRSPGVRETQYF TGTGCCACCAGCAGGAGCCCAGGGGTCCGGGAGACCCAGTACTTC TRBJ2-5 TRBV15 NA NA 15
CASSQGTGGSYNSPLHF TGTGCCAGCAGCCAAGGGACAGGGGGCTCCTATAATTCACCCCTCCACTTT TRBJ1-6 TRBV4-2 few TRBD1 17
CASSRGQGDQPQHF TGTGCCAGCAGCCGTGGGCAGGGCGATCAGCCCCAGCATTTT TRBJ1-5 TRBV7-9 NA NA 14
CASRRGLTDTQYF TGTGCCAGCAGGCGGGGGCTCACAGATACGCAGTATTTT TRBJ2-3 TRBV2 few NA 13
CSHVYRPPQHF TGTTCCCACGTATACCGGCCGCCCCAGCATTTT TRBJ1-5 TRBV10-3 NA NA 11
CASSGVLTDTQYF TGTGCCAGCAGCGGGGTCCTCACAGATACGCAGTATTTT TRBJ2-3 TRBV7-2 NA NA 13
CATSRDPTDNSPLHF TGTGCCACCAGCAGAGATCCGACAGATAATTCACCCCTCCACTTT TRBJ1-6 TRBV15 NA NA 15
CASGRESHSPLHF TGTGCCAGCGGCAGGGAGAGCCATTCACCCCTCCACTTT TRBJ1-6 TRBV2 NA NA 13
CASSLGLGSTDTQYF TGTGCCAGCAGCTTAGGGTTAGGAAGCACAGATACGCAGTATTTT TRBJ2-3 TRBV7-6 NA NA 15
CASSLTGGNYEQYF TGTGCCAGCAGCTTAACAGGGGGAAACTACGAGCAGTACTTC TRBJ2-7 TRBV7-6 NA TRBD1 14
CASSPSGQMNTEAFF TGCGCCAGCAGCCCATCGGGACAAATGAACACTGAAGCTTTCTTT TRBJ1-1 TRBV5-1 NA NA 15
CASSGQGGEKLFF TGTGCCAGCAGTGGACAGGGAGGCGAAAAACTGTTTTTT TRBJ1-4 TRBV2 NA TRBD1 13
CASSATRGQPYGYTF TGTGCCAGCAGTGCCACCCGGGGACAACCCTATGGCTACACCTTC TRBJ1-2 TRBV2 NA NA 15
CASSVASGAERAQYF TGTGCCAGCAGCGTAGCTAGCGGAGCAGAACGCGCGCAGTATTTT TRBJ2-3 TRBV9 NA TRBD2 15
CASSLLAGTSVAETQYF TGTGCCAGCAGCTTGTTGGCTGGGACTAGCGTCGCTGAGACCCAGTACTTC TRBJ2-5 TRBV5-4 few TRBD2 17
CATSRGGRKGYEQYF TGTGCCACCAGCAGAGGAGGCAGGAAAGGGTACGAGCAGTACTTC TRBJ2-7 TRBV15 NA NA 15
CAISERSGKVGETQYF TGTGCCATCAGTGAGAGGTCGGGGAAAGTAGGAGAGACCCAGTACTTC TRBJ2-5 TRBV10-3 NA NA 16
CSARLETQYF TGCAGTGCGCGGTTGGAGACCCAGTACTTC TRBJ2-5 TRBV20-1 few NA 10
CASSPLQEGTEAFF TGTGCCAGCTCACCACTCCAGGAGGGCACTGAAGCTTTCTTT TRBJ1-1 TRBV18 NA NA 14
CASTLLGNEQFF TGTGCCAGCACCCTCCTTGGGAATGAGCAGTTCTTC TRBJ2-1 TRBV7-9 few NA 12
CASSLVPTGELFF TGCGCCAGCAGCTTGGTACCCACCGGGGAGCTGTTTTTT TRBJ2-2 TRBV5-1 NA NA 13
CASSLGRGKEAFF TGCGCCAGCAGCCTAGGCAGGGGAAAAGAAGCTTTCTTT TRBJ1-1 TRBV4-3 NA NA 13
CASSDRQPNQPQHF TGTGCCAGCAGTGACAGGCAGCCCAATCAGCCCCAGCATTTT TRBJ1-5 TRBV2 few NA 14
CASSQSSGGYNEQFF TGCGCCAGCAGTCAATCTTCCGGGGGGTACAATGAGCAGTTCTTC TRBJ2-1 TRBV23-1 NA TRBD2 15
CASTSGPDSGNTIYF TGTGCCAGCACCAGTGGTCCTGACTCTGGAAACACCATATATTTT TRBJ1-3 TRBV4-2 NA NA 15
CASSVERSEAGPSYNEQFF TGTGCCAGCAGCGTAGAGAGGTCGGAGGCGGGGCCCTCCTACAATGAGCAGTTCTTC TRBJ2-1 TRBV9 NA NA 19
CASSGSGTGGSGEQFF TGTGCCAGCAGTGGCTCCGGGACAGGGGGCTCTGGTGAGCAGTTCTTC TRBJ2-1 TRBV25-1 few TRBD1 16
CASSSGLGAGEKLFF TGTGCCAGCAGCTCTGGCTTGGGGGCTGGAGAAAAACTGTTTTTT TRBJ1-4 TRBV7-9 NA NA 15